This T cell receptor beta chain was identified during a study of cytomegalovirus exposure and HLA in healthy donors. The wider study: Unique TCRs from HLA-typed donors, 70 million to 100 million of them, were held in an early data release. Of the donors genotyped, approximately 410 in all, about 80% fell in the Caucasian-associated ancestry cluster.

This CDR3 has 14 residues. The V end lost 1 base, the J end lost 1 base, and 7 bases lay between the germline ends. The germline gives CDR1 SNHLY, CDR2 FYNNEI. Primers for the PCR totalled 60 Vbeta and 13 Jbeta. The protocol was immunoSEQ multiplex PCR, while the TCRdb copy is restricted to in-frame clones and leaves out a portion. The data hold some 87,000 clones, with about three quarters observed a single time. What was sequenced was PBMCs. This TCR derives from a man between 45 and 60 years old in good health and CMV-seropositive. The chain combines TRBV2 with TRBJ1-1; no definite D call. The DNA for the CDR3 is TGTGCCAGCAGTGAAGGGGCGAGGAACACTGAAGCTTTCTTT. Its protein is CASSEGARNTEAFF.